A single sample gave rise to the 23 T cell receptor beta chains below, sequenced in a study of blood T cell repertoires in COVID-19. Clones were read by immunoSEQ multiplex PCR, and TCRdb kept only the in-frame ones, dropping some. The data hold about 210,000 clones, with about 82% observed a single time. Input material: peripheral blood. The receptors stem from a woman in her seventies with COVID-19, enrolled during active disease.

This rearrangement joins TRBV21-1 to TRBJ2-7; TRBD1 reflects the table's D call only, with no check against the DNA. TRBV21-1 is annotated as a pseudogene. The CDR3 spans 14 residues. CDR3 protein: CASSKCRFPTEQYF. Here the CDR3 DNA reads TGTGCCAGCAGCAAATGCAGGTTTCCTACCGAGCAGTACTTC.

The chain combines TRBV6-6 with TRBJ1-2, with a possible D match to TRBD1 (6 bases). V was clipped by 10 bases and J by 6 bases, with 21 bases between them. CDR1 is MNHNY, CDR2 SVGAGI, per germline (reference sequence). The CDR3 sequence is 14 residues long. Here the CDR3 DNA reads TGTGCCACCCAACCGCGGGGGGGGGCCAATGGCTACACCTTC. As protein: CATQPRGGANGYTF.

Here the CDR3 reads CASFSSYNSPLHF. For the CDR3, the DNA is TGTGCCAGCTTTAGCTCCTATAATTCACCCCTCCACTTT. The chain employs TRBV6-5 and TRBJ1-6, with D unclear. The CDR3 runs 13 residues. V lost 8 bases to trimming and J lost 0 bases, with 5 bases between them. In germline, CDR1 is MNHEY, CDR2 SVGAGI.

The rearrangement joins TRBV27 to TRBJ2-7; TRBD1 aligns across 8 bases. Trimming took 1 base from V and 2 from J; bases not matched to a gene: 7. The length of the CDR3 is 16 residues. Germline CDR1 and CDR2: MNHEY and SMNVEV (reference sequence). DNA for the CDR3: TGTGCCAGCAGTTTATACGGAGCGACAGGGGCCTACGAGCAGTACTTC. It specifies CASSLYGATGAYEQYF.

The CDR3 here is CASSLGGADGYTF. The CDR3 nucleotides are TGTGCCAGCAGCTTAGGGGGCGCAGATGGCTACACCTTC. This chain joins TRBV7-9 and TRBJ1-2; a weak D match, TRBD1 (5 bases). CDR3 size: 13 residues. The V and J ends lost 1 base and 6 bases respectively, with 9 bases between them. Germline V gene data show CDR1 as SEHNR and CDR2 as FQNEAQ (reference sequence). The complete variable domain, with remaining parts taken from reference TRBV7-9 and TRBJ1-2, reads DTGVSQNPRHKITKRGQNVTFRCDPISEHNRLYWYRQTLGQGPEFLTYFQNEAQLEKSRLLSDRFSAERPKGSFSTLEIQRTEQGDSAMYLCASSLGGADGYTFGSGTRLTVV.

Regarding this clone: At one boundary the junction diverges from the germline segment, which might be a read error. The chain carries TRBV5-4 and TRBJ1-1, with a possible D match to TRBD1 (5 bases). Germline loops: CDR1 SGHNT, CDR2 YYREEE (reference sequence). This CDR3 is built from 12 residues. CDR3 DNA: TGTGCCAGCAGCTTGGCGGACACCGAAGCTTTCTTT. Translating gives CASSLADTEAFF.

The chain recombines TRBV6-5 with TRBJ1-2, with TRBD1 matching over 7 bases. Per the germline V gene, CDR1 is MNHEY and CDR2 is SVGAGI. J gave up 5 bases and V 7 bases, and 4 bases lay outside the gene matches. The CDR3 contains 12 residues. The chain's CDR3 is CASTDREYGYTF. The CDR3 DNA follows: TGTGCCAGCACCGACAGGGAATATGGCTACACCTTC.

This clone was seen many times. CDR3 DNA sequence: TGTGCCAGCAGCCGGCGGACAGGTTACACAGATACGCAGTATTTT. This translates into CASSRRTGYTDTQYF. The gene calls are TRBV5-5 and TRBJ2-3; 7 bases are a match to TRBD1. The CDR3 runs 15 residues. With 4 bases clipped from V and 2 bases from J, the junction kept 7 bases outside the gene matches. The germline CDR1 and CDR2 sequences are SGHKS and YYEKEE (reference sequence). Combining the CDR3 with reference TRBV5-5 and TRBJ2-3 gives the whole variable domain DAGVTQSPTHLIKTRGQQVTLRCSPISGHKSVSWYQQVLGQGPQFIFQYYEKEERGRGNFPDRFSARQFPNYSSELNVNALLLGDSALYLCASSRRTGYTDTQYFGPGTRLTVL.

The chain joins TRBV19 to TRBJ2-7; D is perhaps TRBD1 (5 bases). Trimming removed 0 bases from V and 8 bases from J, with 14 bases in between. The CDR3 is made up of 14 amino acids. Germline V CDR1 and CDR2: LNHDA, SQIVND (reference sequence). The CDR3 reads CASSIDRTPQQQYF. CDR3 nucleotide sequence: TGTGCCAGTAGTATAGATCGGACACCGCAGCAGCAGTACTTC.

This chain uses TRBV6-6 with TRBJ1-2, with 10 bases lining up with TRBD1. CDR1 and CDR2 (germline): MNHNY, SVGAGI (reference sequence). The CDR3 loop spans 15 amino acids. The ends lost 6 bases at V and 3 bases at J; junction bases unmatched: 7. The CDR3 sequence: CASSLRDRGYYGYTF. The CDR3, as DNA: TGTGCCAGCAGCCTTCGGGACAGGGGATACTATGGCTACACCTTC.

V and J are TRBV4-3 and TRBJ1-2; unclear D gene. Per the germline V gene, CDR1 is LGHNA and CDR2 is YSLEER. V lost 0 bases and J lost 7, with 15 bases in between. CDR3 length equals 15 residues. In DNA, the CDR3 is TGCGCCAGCAGCCAAGATCACAGCGGGCCGGTTGGCTACACCTTC. Residues: CASSQDHSGPVGYTF.

This clone was found once. The chain joins TRBV6-5 to TRBJ1-3; D ambiguous. Germline lookup yields CDR1 MNHEY and CDR2 SVGAGI. V was shortened by 0 bases and J by 4 bases, with 10 bases between the two germline ends. There are 15 residues in the CDR3. This CDR3 reads CASSYSREGGNTIYF. The CDR3, as DNA: TGTGCCAGCAGTTACTCTAGGGAGGGAGGAAACACCATATATTTT.

The chain joins TRBV7-2 to TRBJ2-1, with 8 bases aligning to TRBD1. The J segment lost 6 bases and the V segment lost 1 base, leaving 8 bases of the junction unmatched. Looked up from germline, CDR1 is SGHTA and CDR2 is FQGNSA. The CDR3 is 16 amino acids. CDR3 in amino acids: CASSLVGTGVSNEQFF. The CDR3 nucleotides are TGTGCCAGCAGCTTAGTCGGGACAGGAGTTTCCAATGAGCAGTTCTTC. Full variable domain (outside the CDR3, taken from reference TRBV7-2 and TRBJ2-1): GAGVSQSPSNKVTEKGKDVELRCDPISGHTALYWYRQSLGQGLEFLIYFQGNSAPDKSGLPSDRFSAERTGGSVSTLTIQRTQQEDSAVYLCASSLVGTGVSNEQFFGPGTRLTVL.

This clone occurred many times. The chain joins TRBV24-1 to TRBJ2-1; 16 bases are shared with TRBD2. The CDR3 spans 18 residues. J lost 7 bases, V lost 4 bases, and 9 bases had no gene match. Germline-derived CDR1 and CDR2 are KGHDR and SFDVKD. Here the CDR3 reads CATSENPGLAGGGNEQFF. The CDR3 nucleotides read TGTGCCACCAGTGAAAACCCGGGACTAGCGGGAGGGGGTAATGAGCAGTTCTTC.

In this sample, this clone turned up once. The genes are TRBV24-1 and TRBJ2-7; 10 nucleotides match TRBD1. The ends lost 6 bases at V and 7 bases at J; junction bases unmatched: 8. The CDR3 extends over 14 amino acids. Germline CDR1 KGHDR, CDR2 SFDVKD. Here the CDR3 reads CATSRTGTGEEQYF. The CDR3 nucleotides are TGTGCCACCAGTAGAACCGGGACAGGGGAGGAGCAGTACTTC.

V and J are TRBV20-1 and TRBJ2-7, with 7 bases lining up with TRBD2. The junction had 14 bases not matched to a gene; V was cut back by 3 bases and J by 3 bases. Germline V CDR1 and CDR2: DFQATT, SNEGSKA (reference sequence). This CDR3 has 16 residues. CDR3 loop: CSASEGAGRGLYEQYF. The CDR3 DNA reads TGCAGTGCTAGTGAAGGGGCAGGGAGGGGTCTCTACGAGCAGTACTTC.

J is TRBJ2-1 and V is TRBV6-5, with TRBD2 matching over 8 bases. V shed 0 bases and J 10 bases; nucleotides not matched to a gene: 2. The CDR3 runs 13 residues. Germline assignment: CDR1 MNHEY and CDR2 SVGAGI. CDR3 in amino acids: CASSYSVAGEQFF. CDR3 nucleotides: TGTGCCAGCAGTTACTCCGTAGCGGGGGAGCAGTTCTTC.

The chain combines TRBV4-2 with TRBJ2-3; 12 bases agree with TRBD1. Germline V gene lookup returns CDR1 LGHNA and CDR2 YNFKEQ. Unmatched junction bases numbered 15, after V lost 3 bases and J lost 5 bases. This CDR3 contains 19 residues. This CDR3 reads CASSHPEGTGGLRGDTQYF. Here the CDR3 DNA reads TGTGCCAGCAGCCACCCTGAAGGGACAGGGGGCCTTCGAGGAGATACGCAGTATTTT.

The CDR3 bases are TGTGCCAGTAGCTACGACAGGGGGCGCAGGACTGAAGCTTTCTTT. Its translation: CASSYDRGRRTEAFF. The rearrangement uses TRBV19 and TRBJ1-1, with 10 bases lining up with TRBD1. V trimming: 6 bases; J trimming: 5 bases; junction bases outside the gene matches: 9. The CDR3 is made up of 15 amino acids. CDR1 is LNHDA and CDR2 is SQIVND in the germline V gene (reference sequence).

J is TRBJ2-2 and V is TRBV27, with 7 bases lining up with TRBD2. Unmatched junction bases numbered 12, after V lost 5 bases and J lost 6 bases. This CDR3 region has 16 residues. Germline values: CDR1 MNHEY, CDR2 SMNVEV (reference sequence). CDR3 region: CASSPRGLTDSGELFF. In nucleotides, the CDR3 is TGTGCCAGCAGTCCCCGGGGACTAACCGATTCCGGGGAGCTGTTTTTT.

The chain carries TRBV7-2 and TRBJ1-2; perhaps TRBD1 as D (5 bases). V lost 4 bases, J lost 8 bases, and 20 bases lay in between. CDR1 and CDR2 from the germline V gene are SGHTA and FQGNSA. The CDR3 runs 15 residues. CDR3 coding DNA: TGTGCCAGCAGCTACACGACGGGCAAGGGGTACGGCTACACCTTC. Its protein product is CASSYTTGKGYGYTF.

The J gene is TRBJ2-2, the V gene TRBV5-1; D might be TRBD1 (6 bases). The germline gives CDR1 SGHRS, CDR2 YFSETQ. Between the trimmed V and J ends, which lost 4 bases and 5 bases, there was a span of 15 bases. The CDR3 loop spans 15 amino acids. The CDR3, as DNA: TGCGCCAGCAGCCGGGGCTCAGGGGATACCGGGGAGCTGTTTTTT. Its protein is CASSRGSGDTGELFF.

The CDR3 region has the DNA TGTGCCAGCAGTAAGATCGGGGGAGGCTACAATGAGCAGTTCTTC. Translating gives CASSKIGGGYNEQFF. V and J are TRBV7-3 and TRBJ2-1; maybe TRBD2 (6 bases). Trimming took 6 bases from V and 3 from J, leaving 15 bases between them. The CDR3 sequence is 15 residues long. Germline CDR1 SGHTA, CDR2 FQGTGA.